This is a list of T cell receptor beta chains from one sample in a study of cytomegalovirus exposure and HLA in healthy donors. The protocol was immunoSEQ multiplex PCR, while the TCRdb copy is restricted to in-frame clones and leaves out a portion. The repertoire holds roughly 200,000 clones, approximately 80% seen once, with 1.7% in the top ten. Source material: PBMCs. All receptors come from a woman younger than 30 in good health and CMV-seronegative. The CDR3 runs from the conserved cysteine through the conserved F or W. Fields, in order: CDR3 DNA, CDR3 protein, clone size, D gene, V gene, J gene. The D gene is left open where the match is weak. Size is stated for part of the rows, as once, few or many counts, or as a class when the clone is expanded.

TGTGCCAGCAGCCAAGGGGCCTCAGGACAGGTCTTAGACCACTACGAGCAGTACTTC	CASSQGASGQVLDHYEQYF	.	TRBD1	TRBV14	TRBJ2-7
TGTGCCAGCAGTTTCCGTTTCACTGAAGCTTTCTTT	CASSFRFTEAFF	.	.	TRBV28	TRBJ1-1
TGTGCCAGCAGCCAAGATGGGACTAGGAGGGAGCAGTTCTTC	CASSQDGTRREQFF	.	TRBD2	TRBV4-2	TRBJ2-1
TGCGCCAGCAGCCAAGATAGCCCCAGATTTGGATCACCCCTCCACTTT	CASSQDSPRFGSPLHF	once	.	TRBV4-1	TRBJ1-6
TGTGCCAGCAGCTACCCCTTACAGGGCCAGGAGACCCAGTACTTC	CASSYPLQGQETQYF	.	.	TRBV7-9	TRBJ2-5
TGCAGCGCAACCGGGACAGATATATACAAAGGCTACACCTTC	CSATGTDIYKGYTF	.	TRBD1	TRBV29-1	TRBJ1-2
TGCGCCAGCAGCCAAGTGATAGCGGGAGGGGTTGAGCAGTTCTTC	CASSQVIAGGVEQFF	.	TRBD2	TRBV4-1	TRBJ2-1
TGCGCCAGCAGCTTCGGGCCTAGCGACCCAAGAATCAATCCGTTCTTC	CASSFGPSDPRINPFF	.	.	TRBV5-1	TRBJ2-1
TGCGCCAGCAGCTTTGGAAGCGGGAGGCACACAGATACGCAGTATTTT	CASSFGSGRHTDTQYF	.	TRBD2	TRBV5-1	TRBJ2-3
TGTGCCAGCAGCCAGGGCTATGGCTACACCTTC	CASSQGYGYTF	once	.	TRBV7-9	TRBJ1-2
TGTGCCAGCGGGGGTAGCGGGAGGTTGAATGAGCAGTTCTTC	CASGGSGRLNEQFF	.	TRBD2	TRBV2	TRBJ2-1
TGTGCCAGCAGTATTCCAGGGGCGTGGACTGAAGCTTTCTTT	CASSIPGAWTEAFF	.	.	TRBV6-5	TRBJ1-1
TGTGCCAGCAGTAGAGATGCGACAGCCTACAATGAGCAGTTCTTC	CASSRDATAYNEQFF	once	.	TRBV27	TRBJ2-1
TGTGCCAGCAGCTTAACCGGGAACAATGAGCAGTTCTTC	CASSLTGNNEQFF	.	.	TRBV7-6	TRBJ2-1
TGCGCCAGCAGCCAAGAAGAAACAGGGAACACTGAAGCTTTCTTT	CASSQEETGNTEAFF	.	.	TRBV4-1	TRBJ1-1
TGTGCCAGCAGCCCCCTAGCGGGAGGGCCCTACAATGAGCAGTTCTTC	CASSPLAGGPYNEQFF	few	TRBD2	TRBV7-9	TRBJ2-1
TGTGCCAGCATCCGGGGATCGCAGTATTTT	CASIRGSQYF	.	.	TRBV2	TRBJ2-3
TGTGCCAGCAAGCAGGTTCCCCGGACAGGGGAGAATAATTCACCCCTCCACTTT	CASKQVPRTGENNSPLHF	.	TRBD1	TRBV27	TRBJ1-6
TGTGCCAGCAGTTTAACCAGGGTGGATGGAGCAGATACGCAGTATTTT	CASSLTRVDGADTQYF	.	.	TRBV28	TRBJ2-3
TGTGCCAGCAGTTTCACGGGGGCCGGGGAGCTGTTTTTT	CASSFTGAGELFF	.	.	TRBV6-5	TRBJ2-2
TGTGCCAGTATGGGCAGGAACCAAGAGACCCAGTACTTC	CASMGRNQETQYF	.	.	TRBV19	TRBJ2-5
TGTGCCAGCAATCCCTACGACAGCTCTGGAAACACCATATATTTT	CASNPYDSSGNTIYF	.	.	TRBV6-5	TRBJ1-3
TGTGCCAGCAGTGCAGGGGAGGAGACCCAGTACTTC	CASSAGEETQYF	.	.	TRBV2	TRBJ2-5
TGTGCTATCAGTGACCAGGGACTAGCGGGAGGCGCCAATGAGCAGTTCTTC	CAISDQGLAGGANEQFF	.	TRBD2	TRBV10-3	TRBJ2-1
TGTGCCAGCAGCCTCGGACAGGGACTTATGAACACTGAAGCTTTCTTT	CASSLGQGLMNTEAFF	few	TRBD1	TRBV28	TRBJ1-1
TGTGCCAGCACTAGCCCGGAGGCGTTCTATGGCTACACCTTC	CASTSPEAFYGYTF	.	.	TRBV28	TRBJ1-2
TGTGCCAGCAGCCAAGTGGGCATATACAATGAGCAGTTCTTC	CASSQVGIYNEQFF	once	.	TRBV14	TRBJ2-1
TGTGCCAGCAGTTACCGGGACAGGTCCTACGAGCAGTACTTC	CASSYRDRSYEQYF	.	TRBD1	TRBV6-5	TRBJ2-7
TGTGCCAGCGTGACAGGGGGGGCGCATCAGCCCCAGCATTTT	CASVTGGAHQPQHF	few	TRBD1	TRBV28	TRBJ1-5
TGCGCCAGCAGCCAAGATCTGGAGCGGATCTCCTACAATGAGCAGTTCTTC	CASSQDLERISYNEQFF	.	.	TRBV4-1	TRBJ2-1
TGTGCCAGCAGCCAGGAATCTGGCAGGGTTGGGACCCAGTACTTC	CASSQESGRVGTQYF	.	.	TRBV6-8	TRBJ2-5
TGTGCCAGCAGCGGAACAGGGGGCGATACCTACAATGAGCAGTTCTTC	CASSGTGGDTYNEQFF	.	TRBD1	TRBV7-9	TRBJ2-1
TGTGCCAGAAAGGGGCAGCTCTCTGGAAACACCATATATTTT	CARKGQLSGNTIYF	.	.	TRBV2	TRBJ1-3
TGTGCCAGCAGCGGGACAGGAGATACGCAGTATTTT	CASSGTGDTQYF	.	TRBD1	TRBV5-4	TRBJ2-3
TGTGCCAGTAATAAAGCGGGAGTGCCTTACGAGCAGTACTTC	CASNKAGVPYEQYF	.	TRBD2	TRBV19	TRBJ2-7
TGTGCCAGCAGCGTAGATCTAGCGGGAGGCCAAGAGACCCAGTACTTC	CASSVDLAGGQETQYF	.	TRBD2	TRBV9	TRBJ2-5
TGTGCCAGCAGCCGAGCTACAGATACGCAGTATTTT	CASSRATDTQYF	.	.	TRBV4-2	TRBJ2-3
TGTGCCTGGAGCGCCCTAAGGGGGCCGGGGTACGAGCAGTACTTC	CAWSALRGPGYEQYF	.	TRBD1	TRBV30	TRBJ2-7
TGTGCCAGCAGCTCGACTAGCGGGAGTTTCAATGAGCAGTTCTTC	CASSSTSGSFNEQFF	.	TRBD2	TRBV5-6	TRBJ2-1
TGTGCCAGTAAGAAGGGGGCGCACGACGAGCAGTACTTC	CASKKGAHDEQYF	.	TRBD1	TRBV19	TRBJ2-7
TGCGCCAGCAGCTTGGGACAGGTTAATGAAAAACTGTTTTTT	CASSLGQVNEKLFF	.	.	TRBV5-1	TRBJ1-4
TGCGCCAGCAGCCTAGAGGGCTATGGCTACACCTTC	CASSLEGYGYTF	.	.	TRBV5-1	TRBJ1-2
TGTGCCAGTAGTACCCCCCCCGCGACAGGAACCGCTGGTCAGCCCCAGCATTTT	CASSTPPATGTAGQPQHF	.	.	TRBV19	TRBJ1-5
TGCGCCAGCAGCGTGGGCGGGGGACTAGCGGGAGGCCGCTACAATGAGCAGTTCTTC	CASSVGGGLAGGRYNEQFF	once	TRBD2	TRBV5-1	TRBJ2-1
TGTGCCGCCGGACAGGGGGCTTCTCAGCCCCAGCATTTT	CAAGQGASQPQHF	few	TRBD1	TRBV30	TRBJ1-5
TGTGCCTGGAGTGTACGACTAGCAGAGACCCAGTACTTC	CAWSVRLAETQYF	.	TRBD2	TRBV30	TRBJ2-5
TGTGCCAGCAGCTTGGACTATAGATCCTACGAGCAGTACTTC	CASSLDYRSYEQYF	.	.	TRBV5-6	TRBJ2-7
TGTGCCAGCAGCGTAGATACAGGGGGCGTCGAGCAGTACTTC	CASSVDTGGVEQYF	.	TRBD1	TRBV9	TRBJ2-7
TGTGCCAGCAGCTTAGGGCTAGCGGGAGGGCAACAAGAGACCCAGTACTTC	CASSLGLAGGQQETQYF	.	TRBD2	TRBV11-2	TRBJ2-5
TGTGCCAGTAGATGGGGGACTAGCGGGAGGAAGTACAATGAGCAGTTCTTC	CASRWGTSGRKYNEQFF	.	TRBD2	TRBV19	TRBJ2-1
TGTGCCAGCAGCTCGACTAGCGGGCAATTCTCACTCACAGATACGCAGTATTTT	CASSSTSGQFSLTDTQYF	.	TRBD2	TRBV27	TRBJ2-3
TGTGCCAGCTCTAGAAGCGGGGGACACAAAACTGAAGCTTTCTTT	CASSRSGGHKTEAFF	.	.	TRBV27	TRBJ1-1
TGTGCCAGCAGCTTAGGCGGGACTGAGCAGTTCTTC	CASSLGGTEQFF	once	.	TRBV7-9	TRBJ2-1